This TCR beta chain was recorded in a study of blood T cell repertoires in COVID-19. The V and J ends lost 6 bases and 8 bases, in that order; junction bases with no gene match: 5. The CDR3 loop spans 13 amino acids. In the authors' workflow: How many nucleated cells were present was estimated from reference gene primer amplification. The data were produced by immunoSEQ multiplex PCR, yet TCRdb's version contains in-frame clones alone and is incomplete. V and J calls and clone size follow that table, whereas D and trimming were derived from the DNA. The sample lists roughly 250,000 clones, about 88% occurring once. Participant ages covered about 18 to 100 years across 25 or so US areas. Recovered status applied to Cohort 3 donors who had two consecutive negative PCRs. It also applied to those with clearance or with symptom resolution.

The origin of this receptor is a woman aged 45 to 65 who had recovered from COVID-19. The specimen was PBMCs or T cells enriched from blood (not recorded which). The J gene is TRBJ1-3, the V gene TRBV12-3 or TRBV12-4, with 9 positions matching TRBD1. CDR3 residues: CASRADRGDTIYF. As DNA, the CDR3 is TGTGCCAGCAGGGCAGACAGGGGGGACACCATATATTTT.